This T cell receptor beta chain originates from a study of cytomegalovirus exposure and HLA in healthy donors. Study results and caveats: The study recorded about 150 TCR beta chains that were cytomegalovirus-associated.

The approximately 120-subject validation cohort, separate from the roughly 700-subject first cohort, included the donors. Sequencing used immunoSEQ multiplex PCR; TCRdb keeps in-frame clones, though not all of them. Among about 200,000 clones listed, about 82% were seen once. On this clone itself: Antigen: not known.

Germline trimming cut 3 bases from V and 4 bases from J; bases unmatched to any gene: 2. The CDR3 contains 13 residues. Germline lookup yields CDR1 GTSNPN and CDR2 SVGIG (reference sequence). This receptor was taken from a woman between 18 and 30 years old in good health and CMV-seronegative. Sequenced sample: PBMCs. The V and J genes are TRBV30 and TRBJ2-2, with 7 bases identical to TRBD2. The CDR3 bases are TGTGCCTGGAGAAGGGAGGGCACCGGGGAGCTGTTTTTT. Translated: CAWRREGTGELFF.